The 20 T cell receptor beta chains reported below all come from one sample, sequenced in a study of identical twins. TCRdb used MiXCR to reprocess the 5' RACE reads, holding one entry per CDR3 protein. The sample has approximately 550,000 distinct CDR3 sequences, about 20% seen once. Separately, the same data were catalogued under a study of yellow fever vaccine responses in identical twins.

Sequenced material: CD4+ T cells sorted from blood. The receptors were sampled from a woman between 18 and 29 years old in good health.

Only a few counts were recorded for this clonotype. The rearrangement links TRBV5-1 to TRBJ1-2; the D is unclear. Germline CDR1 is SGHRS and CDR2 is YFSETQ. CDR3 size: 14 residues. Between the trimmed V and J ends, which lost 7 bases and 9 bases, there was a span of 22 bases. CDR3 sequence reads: CASRGLILGGSYTF. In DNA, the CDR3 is TGCGCCAGCCGAGGACTCATCCTCGGCGGTAGCTACACCTTC. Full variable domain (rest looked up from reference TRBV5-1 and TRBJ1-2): KAGVTQTPRYLIKTRGQQVTLSCSPISGHRSVSWYQQTPGQGLQFLFEYFSETQRNKGNFPGRFSGRQFSNSRSEMNVSTLELGDSALYLCASRGLILGGSYTFGSGTRLTVV.

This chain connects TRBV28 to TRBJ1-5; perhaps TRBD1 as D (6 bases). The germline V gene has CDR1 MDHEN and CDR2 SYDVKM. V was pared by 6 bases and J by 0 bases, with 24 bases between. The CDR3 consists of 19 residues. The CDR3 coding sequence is TGTGCCAGCAGCGGAGCCCGTACCGGACAGAGCAATAGCAATCAGCCCCAGCATTTT. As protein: CASSGARTGQSNSNQPQHF.

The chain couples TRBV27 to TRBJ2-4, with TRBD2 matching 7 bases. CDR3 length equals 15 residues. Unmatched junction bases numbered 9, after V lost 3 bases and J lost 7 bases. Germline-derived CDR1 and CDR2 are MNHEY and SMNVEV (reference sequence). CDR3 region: CASSFASGNGNIQYF. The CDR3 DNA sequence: TGTGCCAGCAGTTTCGCTAGCGGAAATGGGAACATTCAGTACTTC.

DNA for the CDR3: TGTGCCAGCAGCCCATGGACGGACTATGGCTACACCTTC. It yields the protein CASSPWTDYGYTF. The chain has TRBV12-3 or TRBV12-4 and TRBJ1-2; D is uncertain. V was trimmed by 6 bases and J by 3 bases, leaving 11 bases between them. The CDR3 extends over 13 amino acids.

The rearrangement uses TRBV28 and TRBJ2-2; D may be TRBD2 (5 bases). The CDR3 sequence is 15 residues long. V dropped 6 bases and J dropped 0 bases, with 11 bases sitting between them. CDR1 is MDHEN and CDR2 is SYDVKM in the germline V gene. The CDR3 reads CASSPEGANTGELFF. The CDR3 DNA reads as TGTGCCAGCAGCCCAGAGGGCGCGAACACCGGGGAGCTGTTTTTT.

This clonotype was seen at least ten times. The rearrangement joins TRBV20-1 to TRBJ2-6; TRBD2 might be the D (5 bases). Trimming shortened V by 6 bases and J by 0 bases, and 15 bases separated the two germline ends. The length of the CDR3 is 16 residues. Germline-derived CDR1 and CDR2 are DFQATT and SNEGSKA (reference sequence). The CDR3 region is CSAPGLLLSGANVLTF. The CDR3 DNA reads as TGCAGTGCCCCAGGACTTCTCCTCTCTGGGGCCAACGTCCTGACTTTC.

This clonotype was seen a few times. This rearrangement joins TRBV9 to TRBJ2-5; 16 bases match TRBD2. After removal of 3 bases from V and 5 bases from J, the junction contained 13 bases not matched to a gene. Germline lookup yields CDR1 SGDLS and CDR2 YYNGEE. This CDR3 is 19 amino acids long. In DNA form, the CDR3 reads TGTGCCAGCAGCGCCAGAGCGGGACTAGCGGGAGGGCCTTGGGAGACCCAGTACTTC. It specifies CASSARAGLAGGPWETQYF.

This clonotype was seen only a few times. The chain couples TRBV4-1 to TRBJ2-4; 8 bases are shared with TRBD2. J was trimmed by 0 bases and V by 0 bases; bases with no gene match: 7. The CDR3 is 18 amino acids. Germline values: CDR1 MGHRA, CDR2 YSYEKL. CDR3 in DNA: TGCGCCAGCAGCCAAGATTGGAGCGGGAGTAAAGCCAAAAACATTCAGTACTTC. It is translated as CASSQDWSGSKAKNIQYF.

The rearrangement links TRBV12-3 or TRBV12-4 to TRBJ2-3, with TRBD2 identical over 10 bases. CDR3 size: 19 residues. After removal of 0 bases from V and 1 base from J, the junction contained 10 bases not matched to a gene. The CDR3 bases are TGTGCCAGCAGTTTAGCGCTTCTAGCGGGAGTCGGAGGCACAGATACGCAGTATTTT. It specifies CASSLALLAGVGGTDTQYF.

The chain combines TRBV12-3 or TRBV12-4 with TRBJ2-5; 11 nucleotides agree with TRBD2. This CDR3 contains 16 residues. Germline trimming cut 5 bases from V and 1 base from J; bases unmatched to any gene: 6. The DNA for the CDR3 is TGTGCCAGCAGTCTCCAGGGGACTAGCGGCCAAGAGACCCAGTACTTC. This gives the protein CASSLQGTSGQETQYF.

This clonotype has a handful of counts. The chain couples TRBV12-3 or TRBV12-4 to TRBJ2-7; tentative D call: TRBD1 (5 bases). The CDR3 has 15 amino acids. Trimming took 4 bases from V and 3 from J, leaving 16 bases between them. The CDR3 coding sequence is TGTGCCAGCAGTTCCGGTCCCGGACACCTCTACGAGCAGTACTTC. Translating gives CASSSGPGHLYEQYF.

The CDR3 sequence: CSVGATNQPQHF. CDR3 nucleotide sequence: TGCAGCGTTGGGGCGACAAATCAGCCCCAGCATTTT. The chain employs TRBV29-1 and TRBJ1-5; no clear D gene. The CDR3 has 12 amino acids. Germline assignment: CDR1 SQVTM and CDR2 ANQGSEA. Trimming took 4 bases from V and 4 from J, leaving 8 bases between them. Full variable domain (rest looked up from reference TRBV29-1 and TRBJ1-5): SAVISQKPSRDICQRGTSLTIQCQVDSQVTMMFWYRQQPGQSLTLIATANQGSEATYESGFVIDKFPISRPNLTFSTLTVSNMSPEDSSIYLCSVGATNQPQHFGDGTRLSIL.

Written as DNA, the CDR3 is TGCGCCAGCAGCTCCGGGAGGGAGGGGACTGAAGCTTTCTTT. Translated, it gives CASSSGREGTEAFF. V and J are TRBV5-1 and TRBJ1-1; D perhaps matches TRBD1 (5 bases). V shed 3 bases and J shed 5 bases, with 14 bases lying between them. CDR1 is SGHRS and CDR2 is YFSETQ in the germline V gene. The CDR3 covers 14 residues. Supplemented by reference TRBV5-1 and TRBJ1-1, the full variable domain reads KAGVTQTPRYLIKTRGQQVTLSCSPISGHRSVSWYQQTPGQGLQFLFEYFSETQRNKGNFPGRFSGRQFSNSRSEMNVSTLELGDSALYLCASSSGREGTEAFFGQGTRLTVV.

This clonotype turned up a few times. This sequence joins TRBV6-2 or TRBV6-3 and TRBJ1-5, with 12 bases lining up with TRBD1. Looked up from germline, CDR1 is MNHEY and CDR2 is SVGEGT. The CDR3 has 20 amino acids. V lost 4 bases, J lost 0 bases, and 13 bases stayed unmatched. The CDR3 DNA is TGTGCCAGCAGTTCAAACCGGCCGGGACAGGGGGCGTATAGCAATCAGCCCCAGCATTTT. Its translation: CASSSNRPGQGAYSNQPQHF.

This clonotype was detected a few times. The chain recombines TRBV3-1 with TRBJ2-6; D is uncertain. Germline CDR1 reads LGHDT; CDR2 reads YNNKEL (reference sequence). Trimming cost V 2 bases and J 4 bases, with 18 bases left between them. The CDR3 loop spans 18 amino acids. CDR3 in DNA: TGTGCCAGCAGCCAATCCCCAACCGTCATGCGCGGGGCCAACGTCCTGACTTTC. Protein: CASSQSPTVMRGANVLTF.

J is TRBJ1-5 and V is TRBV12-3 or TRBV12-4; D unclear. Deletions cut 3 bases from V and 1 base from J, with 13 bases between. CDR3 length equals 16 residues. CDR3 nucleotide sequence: TGTGCCAGCAGTTTGGGTCCAGGTTTCAGCAATCAGCCCCAGCATTTT. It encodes CASSLGPGFSNQPQHF.

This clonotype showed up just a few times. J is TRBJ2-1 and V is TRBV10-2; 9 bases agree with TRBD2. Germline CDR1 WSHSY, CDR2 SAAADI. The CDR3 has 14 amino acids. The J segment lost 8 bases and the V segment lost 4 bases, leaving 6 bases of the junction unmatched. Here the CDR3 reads CASSGVAGVHEQFF. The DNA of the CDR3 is TGCGCCAGCAGTGGAGTAGCGGGGGTCCATGAGCAGTTCTTC.

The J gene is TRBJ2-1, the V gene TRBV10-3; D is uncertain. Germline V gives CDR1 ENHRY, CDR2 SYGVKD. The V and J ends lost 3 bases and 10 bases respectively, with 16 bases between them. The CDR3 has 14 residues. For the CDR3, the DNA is TGTGCCATCAGTGATTTGGGTAGGGTCTGGGAGCAGTTCTTC. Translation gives CAISDLGRVWEQFF.

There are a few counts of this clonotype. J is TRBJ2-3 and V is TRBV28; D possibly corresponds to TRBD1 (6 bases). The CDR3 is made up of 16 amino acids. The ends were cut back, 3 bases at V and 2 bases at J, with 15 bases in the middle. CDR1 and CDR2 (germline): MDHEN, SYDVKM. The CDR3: CASSLPVRGYTDTQYF. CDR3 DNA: TGTGCCAGCAGTTTGCCGGTCAGGGGCTACACAGATACGCAGTATTTT.

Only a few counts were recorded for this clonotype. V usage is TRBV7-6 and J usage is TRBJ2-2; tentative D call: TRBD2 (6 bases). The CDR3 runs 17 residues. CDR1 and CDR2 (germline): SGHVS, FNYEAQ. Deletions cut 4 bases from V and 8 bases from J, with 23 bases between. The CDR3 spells CASSSRETGRKTGELFF. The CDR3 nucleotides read TGTGCCAGCAGCTCCAGGGAGACCGGGAGAAAGACGGGGGAGCTGTTTTTT.